The 32 T cell receptor beta chains presented below share a single source sample, sequenced in a study of blood T cell repertoires in COVID-19. Some clones are missing from TCRdb's copy, which holds only in-frame ones; the method was immunoSEQ multiplex PCR. This sample has tens of thousands of clones, with around nine tenths found just once. Sequences were obtained from peripheral blood. The receptors were gathered from a woman in her seventies with acute or convalescent COVID-19.

The V gene is TRBV28, the J gene TRBJ1-4; 7 bases are shared with TRBD1. Trimming took 3 bases from V and 9 from J; bases not matched to a gene: 10. The CDR3 is 15 residues long. CDR1 and CDR2 from the germline V gene are MDHEN and SYDVKM. CDR3 region: CASSFRQGQAQKLFF. CDR3 DNA sequence: TGTGCCAGCAGTTTCCGACAGGGCCAGGCCCAAAAACTGTTTTTT.

This clone came up a few times. V gene TRBV7-6 combines with J gene TRBJ2-5, with TRBD2 as a possible D gene (6 bases). Germline-derived CDR1 and CDR2 are SGHVS and FNYEAQ. Trimming took 4 bases from V and 1 from J, leaving 19 bases between them. There are 17 residues in the CDR3. The DNA of the CDR3 is TGTGCCAGCAGCTCCCCAGGAGCGTTCGGGGGCCAAGAGACCCAGTACTTC. This encodes CASSSPGAFGGQETQYF.

This rearrangement joins TRBV5-1 to TRBJ1-1; 7 bases align to TRBD1. Germline trimming cut 0 bases from V and 5 bases from J; bases unmatched to any gene: 7. CDR1 is SGHRS, CDR2 YFSETQ, per germline. The CDR3 extends over 15 amino acids. CDR3 nucleotide sequence: TGCGCCAGCAGCTTGGCCCAGGGGGTGAGAACTGAAGCTTTCTTT. Translated: CASSLAQGVRTEAFF.

This chain connects TRBV2 to TRBJ2-2; possibly TRBD2 for D (6 bases). The germline V gene has CDR1 SNHLY and CDR2 FYNNEI. The CDR3 is 15 residues long. The V end lost 8 bases, the J end lost 5 bases, and 18 bases lay between the germline ends. In DNA, the CDR3 is TGTGCCAGCCGTACTCACACCCGGGGGACCGGGGAGCTGTTTTTT. Protein: CASRTHTRGTGELFF. Full variable domain (remainder filled in from reference TRBV2 and TRBJ2-2): EPEVTQTPSHQVTQMGQEVILRCVPISNHLYFYWYRQILGQKVEFLVSFYNNEISEKSEIFDDQFSVERPDGSNFTLKIRSTKLEDSAMYFCASRTHTRGTGELFFGEGSRLTVL.

This sequence joins TRBV19 and TRBJ1-4; TRBD1 is a possible D gene (6 bases). V was cut by 7 bases and J by 0 bases, with 15 bases left in between. The CDR3 is made up of 16 amino acids. Germline V gene data show CDR1 as LNHDA and CDR2 as SQIVND (reference sequence). CDR3 nucleotide sequence: TGTGCCAGTAAACGGACAGAGGGGGCAACTAATGAAAAACTGTTTTTT. It is translated as CASKRTEGATNEKLFF.

The V gene is TRBV6-1, the J gene TRBJ1-4; no firm D call. The CDR3 totals 14 residues. Germline V CDR1 and CDR2: MNHNS, SASEGT. V was pared by 2 bases and J by 8 bases, with 12 bases between. In DNA, the CDR3 is TGTGCCAGCAGTGAAAACTTGCCGGGGGAAAAACTGTTTTTT. It translates to CASSENLPGEKLFF.

This chain links TRBV12-3 or TRBV12-4 with TRBJ2-7, with 8 bases identical to TRBD2. CDR3 length equals 13 residues. Trimming took 6 bases from V and 7 from J; bases not matched to a gene: 8. DNA for the CDR3: TGTGCCAGCAGACGAGCGGGAGAGGGTGAGCAGTACTTC. It specifies CASRRAGEGEQYF.

This chain links TRBV18 with TRBJ1-2, with D perhaps TRBD1 (5 bases). V lost 0 bases to trimming and J lost 6 bases, with 11 bases between them. The CDR3 is 14 residues long. CDR1 and CDR2 (germline): KGHSH, LQKENI. CDR3 nucleotide sequence: TGTGCCAGCTCACCACCGCACAGGAGTGATGGCTACACCTTC. This gives the protein CASSPPHRSDGYTF.

A remark on this clone: Other nucleotide sequences in the sample specify the same CDR3. The rearrangement joins TRBV2 to TRBJ1-1; D call uncertain. CDR1 is SNHLY and CDR2 is FYNNEI in the germline V gene. V lost 6 bases, J lost 0 bases, and 8 bases lay in between. This CDR3 region has 13 residues. CDR3 sequence: CASSGEMNTEAFF. In DNA form, the CDR3 reads TGTGCCAGCAGCGGGGAGATGAACACTGAAGCTTTCTTT.

As DNA, the CDR3 is TGCGCCAGCAGCCAAGTTCAGGGGCCGGTAGATGGCTACACCTTC. It encodes CASSQVQGPVDGYTF. The V gene is TRBV4-1, the J gene TRBJ1-2, with a possible D match to TRBD1 (6 bases). CDR1 and CDR2 from the germline V gene are MGHRA and YSYEKL. This CDR3 region has 15 residues. The V end was cut by 1 base, the J end by 6 bases, with 15 bases between.

The chain carries TRBV28 and TRBJ2-2, with 9 positions matching TRBD2. Per germline, CDR1 MDHEN and CDR2 SYDVKM. V gave up 4 bases and J gave up 5 bases; unmatched junction bases: 2. The CDR3 is 14 residues long. For the CDR3, the DNA is TGTGCCAGCAGTTATCTAGCGGGGACCGGGGAGCTGTTTTTT. Translated, it gives CASSYLAGTGELFF.

The genes are TRBV5-1 and TRBJ2-2, with TRBD2 matching 8 bases. Germline CDR1 is SGHRS and CDR2 is YFSETQ. Trimming took 1 base from V and 4 from J; bases not matched to a gene: 3. This CDR3 is 15 amino acids long. The CDR3: CASSLSLAGTGELFF. In nucleotides, the CDR3 is TGCGCCAGCAGCTTGTCCCTAGCGGGCACCGGGGAGCTGTTTTTT.

The table lists this clone with a count of one. This chain links TRBV28 with TRBJ2-7, with 8 bases lining up with TRBD1. Germline loops: CDR1 MDHEN, CDR2 SYDVKM. V shed 10 bases, J shed 1 base, and the junction held 3 bases outside the gene matches. The CDR3 loop spans 12 amino acids. As DNA, the CDR3 is TGTGCCACCCGACAGGGGTCCTACGAGCAGTACTTC. Its translation: CATRQGSYEQYF.

This chain links TRBV5-4 with TRBJ2-2, with 9 bases fitting TRBD2. The CDR3 spans 17 residues. CDR1 and CDR2 from the germline V gene are SGHNT and YYREEE (reference sequence). The ends lost 4 bases at V and 4 bases at J; junction bases unmatched: 11. CDR3 nucleotide sequence: TGTGCCAGCAGCGCCCCCCCGGGCGGGAGGGCCACCGGGGAGCTGTTTTTT. Amino acid sequence: CASSAPPGGRATGELFF.

In the case of this clone: Other DNA sequences of this sample code for an identical CDR3. V gene TRBV4-1 combines with J gene TRBJ1-2, with D perhaps TRBD1 (6 bases). Deletions cut 0 bases from V and 4 bases from J, with 9 bases between. The CDR3 consists of 14 residues. The V gene's germline CDR1 is MGHRA and CDR2 YSYEKL. The CDR3 nucleotides are TGCGCCAGCAGCCAAGAGACAGGCCGCTATGGCTACACCTTC. It codes for CASSQETGRYGYTF.

This chain connects TRBV28 to TRBJ1-4; 7 positions agree with TRBD1. The V segment lost 5 bases and the J segment 6 bases; nucleotides outside the gene matches: 9. This CDR3 spans 15 amino acids. The germline gives CDR1 MDHEN, CDR2 SYDVKM. In DNA form, the CDR3 reads TGTGCCAGCAGTGACCCAGGGGGTCTATATGAAAAACTGTTTTTT. Protein sequence: CASSDPGGLYEKLFF.

The chain uses TRBV2 and TRBJ1-4, with D hard to call. V lost 5 bases and J lost 0, with 4 bases in between. There are 13 residues in the CDR3. The germline gives CDR1 SNHLY, CDR2 FYNNEI. CDR3 sequence reads: CASSHATNEKLFF. CDR3 nucleotide sequence: TGTGCCAGCAGTCATGCAACTAATGAAAAACTGTTTTTT.

This clone was counted a few times. This chain joins TRBV19 and TRBJ1-5; perhaps TRBD1 as D (6 bases). Germline CDR1 LNHDA, CDR2 SQIVND (reference sequence). V was trimmed by 9 bases and J by 2 bases, leaving 20 bases between them. This CDR3 is 16 amino acids long. The CDR3 here is CASGGRGGRGNQPQHF. DNA for the CDR3: TGTGCCAGCGGGGGGCGCGGGGGACGGGGCAATCAGCCCCAGCATTTT.

The chain joins TRBV19 to TRBJ1-5, with 9 nucleotides matching TRBD1. CDR3 size: 15 residues. V lost 4 bases to trimming and J lost 6 bases; unmatched junction nucleotides: 7. The germline CDR1 and CDR2 sequences are LNHDA and SQIVND (reference sequence). CDR3 loop: CASSTPGQGGQPQHF. CDR3 DNA: TGTGCCAGTAGTACACCGGGACAGGGCGGTCAGCCCCAGCATTTT.

The CDR3, as DNA: TGTGCCAGTAGTAACCCGGACTATAGCAATCAGCCCCAGCATTTT. Its protein product is CASSNPDYSNQPQHF. The chain couples TRBV19 to TRBJ1-5; no reliable D call. Germline V CDR1 and CDR2: LNHDA, SQIVND (reference sequence). V was trimmed by 4 bases and J by 0 bases, leaving 10 bases between them. The CDR3 totals 15 residues.

The J gene is TRBJ1-3, the V gene TRBV3-1 (or the pseudogene TRBV3-2); D gene uncertain. Germline-derived CDR1 and CDR2 are LGHDT and YNNKEL (reference sequence). This CDR3 region has 11 residues. V was clipped by 3 bases and J by 10 bases, with 7 bases between them. CDR3 sequence (DNA): TGTGCCAGCAGCCAGACTAGAACCATATATTTT. Its protein is CASSQTRTIYF.

The genes are TRBV2 and TRBJ1-5; D possibly corresponds to TRBD1 (5 bases). Germline V lookup: CDR1 SNHLY, CDR2 FYNNEI. V dropped 3 bases and J dropped 7 bases, with 10 bases sitting between them. This CDR3 has 13 residues. This chain's CDR3 is CASSDRGDQPQHF. Written as DNA, the CDR3 is TGTGCCAGCAGTGATCGGGGGGACCAGCCCCAGCATTTT.

The chain recombines TRBV28 with TRBJ2-2; D is perhaps TRBD2 (5 bases). The ends were cut back, 7 bases at V and 3 bases at J, with 12 bases in the middle. The CDR3 contains 14 residues. CDR1 is MDHEN, CDR2 SYDVKM, per germline. The CDR3 loop is CASNERPHTGELFF. As DNA, the CDR3 is TGTGCCAGCAACGAGCGGCCCCACACCGGGGAGCTGTTTTTT.

The genes are TRBV6-2 or TRBV6-3 and TRBJ1-5; D uncertain. V dropped 2 bases and J dropped 2 bases, with 7 bases sitting between them. Germline-derived CDR1 and CDR2 are MNHEY and SVGEGT. The CDR3 runs 14 residues. The CDR3 DNA sequence: TGTGCCAGCAGTTACCTGGGCGGCAATCAGCCCCAGCATTTT. Protein: CASSYLGGNQPQHF.

This clone came up once. DNA for the CDR3: TGTGCCAGCAGTTTGCGTCAGGAGGGGACCCAGTACTTC. Its protein is CASSLRQEGTQYF. The rearrangement links TRBV12-3 or TRBV12-4 to TRBJ2-5, with a tentative D call TRBD2 (6 bases). V lost 3 bases and J 7 bases, leaving 12 bases between the germline ends. This CDR3 region has 13 residues.

The rearrangement links TRBV7-9 to TRBJ2-7; 7 nucleotides match TRBD2. Germline CDR1 is SEHNR and CDR2 is FQNEAQ (reference sequence). The CDR3 loop spans 16 amino acids. J lost 3 bases, V lost 5 bases, and 13 bases had no gene match. The CDR3 DNA is TGTGCCAGCAGCAGCACAAAGGGGAGGGCCCTCTACGAGCAGTACTTC. This gives the protein CASSSTKGRALYEQYF.

The chain recombines TRBV4-1 with TRBJ1-6, with D tentatively TRBD1 (6 bases). With 4 bases removed from V and 9 bases from J, the gap between germline ends came to 16 bases. The CDR3 runs to 15 residues. Germline V gives CDR1 MGHRA, CDR2 YSYEKL. The CDR3 DNA reads as TGCGCCAGCAGCCGGGGGGGCGTGGAACTTTCACCCCTCCACTTT. Its translation: CASSRGGVELSPLHF.

This clone has only one observation. The chain recombines TRBV29-1 with TRBJ2-5; perhaps TRBD1 as D (5 bases). V was trimmed by 4 bases and J by 5 bases, leaving 5 bases between them. Germline CDR1 SQVTM, CDR2 ANQGSEA. The CDR3 spans 10 residues. CDR3 amino acids: CSVGGETQYF. CDR3 DNA sequence: TGCAGCGTTGGGGGCGAGACCCAGTACTTC.

This chain connects TRBV28 to TRBJ2-3; possible D gene TRBD1, 6 bases. V lost 10 bases and J lost 0, with 26 bases in between. The CDR3 length is 18 residues. Germline V CDR1 and CDR2: MDHEN, SYDVKM. In DNA, the CDR3 is TGTGCCACCCAAACCCAGGGGCCGCTTTGGACTAGCACAGATACGCAGTATTTT. Amino acids: CATQTQGPLWTSTDTQYF.

The genes are TRBV11-3 and TRBJ1-6; D gene uncertain. Germline CDR1 SGHNT, CDR2 YENEEA. Trimming took off 2 bases at V and 5 bases at J, with 4 bases between the two ends. The CDR3 has 13 residues. CDR3 sequence: CASSLSDNSPLHF. As DNA, the CDR3 is TGTGCCAGCAGCTTATCAGATAATTCACCCCTCCACTTT.

The sample holds a few counts of this clone. The chain has TRBV29-1 and TRBJ2-7; 8 bases map to TRBD2. This CDR3 region has 16 residues. J was trimmed by 0 bases and V by 0 bases; bases with no gene match: 7. The V gene's germline CDR1 is SQVTM and CDR2 ANQGSEA. CDR3 coding DNA: TGCAGCGTTGAAGAGAGCGGGAGCGGGGTCTCCTACGAGCAGTACTTC. Protein: CSVEESGSGVSYEQYF.

The chain combines TRBV10-3 with TRBJ1-3, with a tentative D call TRBD1 (5 bases). The CDR3 length is 14 residues. Trimming cost V 2 bases and J 2 bases, with 7 bases left between them. Germline V gives CDR1 ENHRY, CDR2 SYGVKD. DNA for the CDR3: TGTGCCATCAGTGAGAGACAGACTGGAAACACCATATATTTT. Its protein is CAISERQTGNTIYF.